This record concerns one T cell receptor (beta chain) sequence. Its target is unknown. This entry belongs to a study of vaccination effects on CD4 cells after COVID-19. Study details: Participants received two doses of either the BNT162b2 or mRNA-1273 vaccine. General study results and limits: Marked clonal contraction of both clone types appeared late after vaccination.

The CDR3 is made up of 15 amino acids. Germline-derived CDR1 and CDR2 are KGHSH and LQKENI. The V and J ends lost 1 base and 1 base respectively, with 8 bases between them. Pools of viral peptides were used by the ViraFEST assay to expand antigen-specific CD4+ T cells ahead of sequencing. CD4+ T cells were isolated after around ten days of culture. Each vaccine recipient was nucleocapsid antibody negative and had no prior SARS-CoV-2 infection. Half of the medium was exchanged for IL-2 medium on both days 3 and 7. The method was immunoSEQ multiplex PCR; TCRdb's version includes in-frame clones alone and lacks a portion of them. The sample yields some 77,000 clones, around three quarters seen once.

This receptor was taken from a human donor who received a COVID-19 vaccine. This chain links TRBV18 with TRBJ2-1, with D unresolved. The source was CD4+ T cells from PBMCs cultured with HCoV-OC43 spike peptides, collected before COVID-19 vaccination. The sample's subset: HCoV-OC43 spike overlapping peptide pool stimulation. CDR3 sequence (DNA): TGTGCCAGCTCACCACAGAACCCTTCCTACAATGAGCAGTTCTTC. Translating it yields CASSPQNPSYNEQFF.